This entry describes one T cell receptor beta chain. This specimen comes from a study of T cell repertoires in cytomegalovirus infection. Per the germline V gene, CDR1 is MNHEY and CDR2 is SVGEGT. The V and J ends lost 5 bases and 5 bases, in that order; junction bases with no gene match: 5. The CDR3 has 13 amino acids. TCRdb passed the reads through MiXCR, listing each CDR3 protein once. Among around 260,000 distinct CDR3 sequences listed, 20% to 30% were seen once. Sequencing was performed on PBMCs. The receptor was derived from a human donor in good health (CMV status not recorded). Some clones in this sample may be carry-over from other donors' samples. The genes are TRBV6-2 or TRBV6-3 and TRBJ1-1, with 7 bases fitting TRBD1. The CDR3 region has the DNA TGTGCCAGCAGTACAAACAGGGGAACTGAAGCTTTCTTT. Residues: CASSTNRGTEAFF.